The 28 T cell receptor beta chains listed next were all sequenced from one sample in a study of T-cell reconstitution after alpha-beta-depleted transplantation in children. Unique molecular identifiers tagged the TCRbeta library. TCRdb passed the PCR reads through MiXCR, listing each CDR3 protein once. This sample has about 980,000 distinct CDR3 sequences, with less than 30% found just once. The source material was PBMCs, mostly from graft donor cells, sampled 360 days after TCRalphabeta/CD19-depleted stem cell transplant. Receptor source: a boy in the first two years of life who had a stem cell transplant for SCID, so the T cells may come from the graft donor.

This clonotype was recorded a few times. This chain connects TRBV7-7 to TRBJ2-1; D might be TRBD1 (6 bases). The germline gives CDR1 SSHAT, CDR2 FNYEAQ (reference sequence). CDR3 size: 13 residues. Trimming shortened V by 3 bases and J by 11 bases, and 14 bases separated the two germline ends. The CDR3 spells CASSLDSASKQFF. The CDR3, as DNA: TGTGCCAGCAGCTTGGACAGTGCCTCCAAGCAGTTCTTC.

This clonotype has just a few counts. The V and J genes are TRBV2 and TRBJ2-7; D might be TRBD2 (6 bases). V was pared by 5 bases and J by 0 bases, with 14 bases between. The germline CDR1 and CDR2 sequences are SNHLY and FYNNEI. This CDR3 region has 15 residues. The CDR3: CASSPRAGSSYEQYF. CDR3 nucleotide sequence: TGTGCCAGCAGTCCCCGGGCGGGGAGCTCCTACGAGCAGTACTTC.

This clonotype occurred a few times. The genes are TRBV11-2 and TRBJ1-1; D is unresolved. Deletions cut 2 bases from V and 0 bases from J, with 13 bases between. CDR3 length equals 16 residues. Germline loops: CDR1 SGHAT, CDR2 FQNNGV. The CDR3 DNA sequence: TGTGCCAGCAGCTTACAGGAGGTTATCATGAACACTGAAGCTTTCTTT. It encodes CASSLQEVIMNTEAFF.

The rearrangement links TRBV12-3 or TRBV12-4 to TRBJ2-1, with 7 bases aligning to TRBD1. V dropped 7 bases and J dropped 7; count of bases not matched to a gene: 10. The CDR3 is 14 amino acids. CDR3 in amino acids: CASTPGTVANEQFF. The CDR3 bases are TGTGCCAGCACCCCCGGGACAGTGGCAAATGAGCAGTTCTTC.

The V call is TRBV20-1, the J call TRBJ2-3, with a possible D match to TRBD2 (7 bases). The CDR3 contains 14 residues. Trimming left V 1 base short and J 7 bases short, with 15 bases between. Germline V gene sequence: CDR1 DFQATT, CDR2 SNEGSKA (reference sequence). CDR3 in amino acids: CSARVGGLLNTQYF. In DNA, the CDR3 is TGCAGTGCTAGAGTCGGGGGGCTTCTGAATACGCAGTATTTT.

The CDR3 region has the DNA TGCAGTGCTAGAAGGGCGCTCTCCCCGGATACGCAGTATTTT. Protein product: CSARRALSPDTQYF. The chain has TRBV20-1 and TRBJ2-3, with D unclear. V was pared by 2 bases and J by 6 bases, with 15 bases between. There are 14 residues in the CDR3. Germline V lookup: CDR1 DFQATT, CDR2 SNEGSKA (reference sequence).

This clonotype was observed a few times. This chain connects TRBV27 to TRBJ2-3; possible D gene TRBD1, 6 bases. CDR1 is MNHEY and CDR2 is SMNVEV in the germline V gene (reference sequence). CDR3 length: 14 residues. Trimming took 5 bases from V and 5 from J, leaving 14 bases between them. The CDR3 DNA reads TGTGCCAGCAGTCGAGGCAGGGGTAAAGATACGCAGTATTTT. As protein: CASSRGRGKDTQYF.

The chain recombines TRBV5-1 with TRBJ2-3; 7 nucleotides align to TRBD2. The CDR3 is made up of 19 amino acids. Trimming took 5 bases from V and 1 from J; bases not matched to a gene: 19. The germline V gene encodes CDR1 SGHRS and CDR2 YFSETQ. In DNA form, the CDR3 reads TGCGCCAGCAGTCGTGAGGGAGGGGCGGCGCCCGAACGCACAGATACGCAGTATTTT. This sequence encodes CASSREGGAAPERTDTQYF.

This clonotype was seen a handful of times. V is TRBV6-1 and J is TRBJ2-3; maybe TRBD1 (6 bases). Trimming left V 1 base short and J 2 bases short, with 13 bases between. This CDR3 has 16 amino acids. Germline V gene lookup returns CDR1 MNHNS and CDR2 SASEGT. The CDR3 protein is CASSEGTALPTDTQYF. The CDR3 coding sequence is TGTGCCAGCAGTGAAGGGACAGCCCTACCCACAGATACGCAGTATTTT.

The chain combines TRBV5-1 with TRBJ2-7; possibly TRBD2 for D (6 bases). The CDR3 has 14 residues. The germline V gene encodes CDR1 SGHRS and CDR2 YFSETQ. Trimming left V 4 bases short and J 0 bases short, with 11 bases between. The chain's CDR3 is CASSNPTSSYEQYF. CDR3 DNA: TGCGCCAGCAGCAACCCGACTAGCTCCTACGAGCAGTACTTC.

This clonotype has a handful of counts. The CDR3 loop is CASSPSRFPGPFTDTQYF. CDR3 coding DNA: TGTGCCAGCAGCCCGTCAAGGTTTCCGGGACCCTTCACAGATACGCAGTATTTT. The chain carries TRBV3-1 and TRBJ2-3, with D perhaps being TRBD1 or TRBD2 (5 bases each). The CDR3 runs 18 residues. V was pared by 4 bases and J by 2 bases, with 22 bases between. Germline V gene data show CDR1 as LGHDT and CDR2 as YNNKEL (reference sequence).

This clonotype has more than one count but fewer than ten. This chain uses TRBV2 with TRBJ2-3; D may be TRBD1 (6 bases). Per the germline V gene, CDR1 is SNHLY and CDR2 is FYNNEI. V shed 6 bases and J shed 2 bases, with 18 bases lying between them. The CDR3 is made up of 16 amino acids. This chain's CDR3 is CASSARQGFNTDTQYF. CDR3 bases: TGTGCCAGCAGCGCGAGGCAGGGGTTTAACACAGATACGCAGTATTTT.

The chain uses TRBV20-1 and TRBJ2-1; D is unclear. This CDR3 comprises 16 residues. Germline assignment: CDR1 DFQATT and CDR2 SNEGSKA (reference sequence). V was clipped by 1 base and J by 2 bases, with 15 bases between them. In DNA form, the CDR3 reads TGCAGTGCTAGAGCCCCCGAGCAGGTCCCCTACAATGAGCAGTTCTTC. As protein: CSARAPEQVPYNEQFF.

This clonotype was counted ten times or more. The V call is TRBV9, the J call TRBJ2-7; D is undetermined. Germline loops: CDR1 SGDLS, CDR2 YYNGEE. The CDR3 loop spans 12 amino acids. Deletions cut 3 bases from V and 0 bases from J, with 4 bases between. The CDR3 spells CASSGNSYEQYF. CDR3 coding DNA: TGTGCCAGCAGCGGCAACTCCTACGAGCAGTACTTC. The entire variable domain, with the rest obtained from reference TRBV9 and TRBJ2-7, is as follows: DSGVTQTPKHLITATGQRVTLRCSPRSGDLSVYWYQQSLDQGLQFLIQYYNGEERAKGNILERFSAQQFPDLHSELNLSSLELGDSALYFCASSGNSYEQYFGPGTRLTVT.

This chain uses TRBV13 with TRBJ1-1; maybe TRBD1 (6 bases). Trimming took 5 bases from V and 1 from J, leaving 14 bases between them. The V gene's germline CDR1 is PRHDT and CDR2 FYEKMQ (reference sequence). CDR3 length equals 15 residues. CDR3 in amino acids: CASSNEGEGNTEAFF. The CDR3 DNA reads as TGTGCCAGCAGCAATGAGGGGGAAGGGAACACTGAAGCTTTCTTT.

This clonotype was seen a few times. As DNA, the CDR3 is TGCAGTGTTTTGCCGGGAGAGAACACTGAAGCTTTCTTT. Residues: CSVLPGENTEAFF. The rearrangement uses TRBV20-1 and TRBJ1-1; unclear D gene. CDR3 length: 13 amino acids. Looked up from germline, CDR1 is DFQATT and CDR2 is SNEGSKA (reference sequence). V lost 7 bases and J 1 base, leaving 13 bases between the germline ends.

V and J are TRBV5-1 and TRBJ2-7, with a tentative D call TRBD2 (6 bases). The CDR3 is 12 amino acids. The germline V and J ends were trimmed by 5 bases and 5 bases, with 11 bases remaining between them. Germline loops: CDR1 SGHRS, CDR2 YFSETQ. CDR3 protein: CASSPERDEQYF. The CDR3 region has the DNA TGCGCCAGCAGTCCAGAGCGGGACGAGCAGTACTTC.

V is TRBV7-2 and J is TRBJ1-1; D may be TRBD1 (5 bases). The V end was cut by 3 bases, the J end by 6 bases, with 14 bases between. This CDR3 is built from 14 residues. CDR1 and CDR2 (germline): SGHTA, FQGNSA. The CDR3: CASSLGVGRPEAFF. The CDR3 region has the DNA TGTGCCAGCAGCTTGGGGGTAGGTAGGCCTGAAGCTTTCTTT.

The chain employs TRBV20-1 and TRBJ2-3; 14 bases match TRBD2. Germline V CDR1 and CDR2: DFQATT, SNEGSKA (reference sequence). V was pared by 4 bases and J by 2 bases, with 5 bases of the junction left unmatched. The CDR3 length is 16 residues. CDR3 residues: CSAKGTSGGFTDTQYF. CDR3 nucleotides: TGCAGTGCTAAAGGGACTAGCGGGGGCTTCACAGATACGCAGTATTTT.

This clonotype occurred a few times. The J gene is TRBJ2-3, the V gene TRBV6-5; possible D gene TRBD1, 6 bases. Germline CDR1 is MNHEY and CDR2 is SVGAGI. There are 14 residues in the CDR3. The V gene lost 2 bases and the J gene lost 12 bases, with 18 bases spanning the gap. CDR3 in amino acids: CASSYLLGTPVQYF. The CDR3 DNA reads as TGTGCCAGCAGTTACCTACTCGGGACACCCGTACAGTATTTT.

This clonotype was seen once. The CDR3: CSAVGGAHTGELFF. The CDR3, as DNA: TGCAGTGCCGTCGGGGGGGCCCACACCGGGGAGCTGTTTTTT. The chain has TRBV20-1 and TRBJ2-2; 8 nucleotides match TRBD2. Trimming at V came to 6 bases and at J to 3 bases, leaving 6 bases not matched to a gene. This CDR3 is built from 14 residues. In germline, CDR1 is DFQATT, CDR2 SNEGSKA (reference sequence).

In nucleotides, the CDR3 is TGTGCCAGCAGTTACCGTGCGGGGGGCTATTCCTACAATGAGCAGTTCTTC. Translating gives CASSYRAGGYSYNEQFF. The chain has TRBV6-5 and TRBJ2-1; 8 bases match TRBD2. CDR1 MNHEY and CDR2 SVGAGI come from the germline V gene. V gave up 2 bases and J gave up 1 base; unmatched junction bases: 7. CDR3 size: 17 residues.

The table lists this clonotype with many counts. The junction and the germline gene differ at one end; a read error may be behind it. The gene calls are TRBV5-1 and TRBJ2-7, with 10 bases identical to TRBD1. The length of the CDR3 is 14 residues. Germline V gene lookup returns CDR1 SGHRS and CDR2 YFSETQ. Here the CDR3 DNA reads TGTGCCAGCAGTCCAGGACAGGGGGCCTACGAGCAGTACTTC. Translated, it gives CASSPGQGAYEQYF.

The V call is TRBV12-3 or TRBV12-4, the J call TRBJ2-3, with D perhaps given as TRBD1 or TRBD2 (5 bases each). The CDR3 spans 12 residues. The V gene lost 6 bases and the J gene lost 9 bases, with 13 bases spanning the gap. The CDR3: CASRLIGATQYF. Here the CDR3 DNA reads TGTGCCAGCAGGCTAATCGGGGCAACGCAGTATTTT.

There are a few counts of this clonotype. V and J are TRBV12-3 or TRBV12-4 and TRBJ2-7; D perhaps matches TRBD2 (6 bases). The CDR3 totals 17 residues. V lost 2 bases to trimming and J lost 4 bases, with 21 bases between them. CDR3 bases: TGTGCCAGCAGTTTAATGGTGACTAGAGATAGTTGGTACGAGCAGTACTTC. Protein sequence: CASSLMVTRDSWYEQYF.

This clonotype was seen a few times. The chain joins TRBV6-1 to TRBJ2-3; D gene ambiguous. V was trimmed by 6 bases and J by 1 base, leaving 17 bases between them. CDR1 is MNHNS and CDR2 is SASEGT in the germline V gene. The CDR3 runs 16 residues. The CDR3 protein is CASRDEWGSGTDTQYF. Here the CDR3 DNA reads TGTGCCAGCAGGGATGAGTGGGGATCGGGCACAGATACGCAGTATTTT.

The gene calls are TRBV12-3 or TRBV12-4 and TRBJ2-7, with 12 positions matching TRBD1. The CDR3 is 15 residues long. V gave up 3 bases and J gave up 6 bases; unmatched junction bases: 6. The CDR3 spells CASSLGGQGAVEQYF. The CDR3 nucleotides are TGTGCCAGCAGTTTGGGGGGACAGGGGGCGGTCGAGCAGTACTTC.

This chain links TRBV6-1 with TRBJ1-2, with TRBD1 identical over 11 bases. After removal of 8 bases from V and 8 bases from J, the junction contained 13 bases not matched to a gene. The CDR3 extends over 15 amino acids. The germline V gene encodes CDR1 MNHNS and CDR2 SASEGT. CDR3 coding DNA: TGTGCCAGCGGAACAGTCCGGGACAGGGGGGGCGGCTACACCTTC. Protein product: CASGTVRDRGGGYTF.